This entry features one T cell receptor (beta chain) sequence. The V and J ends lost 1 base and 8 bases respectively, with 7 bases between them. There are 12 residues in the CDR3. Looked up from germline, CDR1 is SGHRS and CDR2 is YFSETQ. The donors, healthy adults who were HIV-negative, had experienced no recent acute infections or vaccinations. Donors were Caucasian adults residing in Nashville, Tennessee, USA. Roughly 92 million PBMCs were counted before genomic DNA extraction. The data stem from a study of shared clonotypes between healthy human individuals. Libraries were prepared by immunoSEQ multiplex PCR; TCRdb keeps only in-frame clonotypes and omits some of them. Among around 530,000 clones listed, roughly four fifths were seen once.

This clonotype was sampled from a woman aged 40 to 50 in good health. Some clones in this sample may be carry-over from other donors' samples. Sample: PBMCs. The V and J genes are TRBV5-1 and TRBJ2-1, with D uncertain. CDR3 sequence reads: CASSLLGYEQFF. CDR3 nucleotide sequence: TGCGCCAGCAGCTTGCTAGGGTATGAGCAGTTCTTC. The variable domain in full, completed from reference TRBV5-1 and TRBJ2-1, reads KAGVTQTPRYLIKTRGQQVTLSCSPISGHRSVSWYQQTPGQGLQFLFEYFSETQRNKGNFPGRFSGRQFSNSRSEMNVSTLELGDSALYLCASSLLGYEQFFGPGTRLTVL.